One sample yielded the 20 T cell receptor beta chains listed below, sequenced in a study of blood T cell repertoires in COVID-19. The assay was immunoSEQ multiplex PCR, and TCRdb's table has in-frame clones only and misses some. The sample carries roughly 260,000 clones, more than 75% recorded once. The sequencing sample was made of peripheral blood. The receptors derive from a woman aged 45-65 years with acute or convalescent COVID-19.

The chain has TRBV27 and TRBJ1-2; D is possibly TRBD1 (5 bases). The germline V and J ends were trimmed by 2 bases and 0 bases, with 13 bases remaining between them. The length of the CDR3 is 16 residues. CDR1 MNHEY and CDR2 SMNVEV come from the germline V gene (reference sequence). CDR3 region: CASSLTGSPSNYGYTF. The CDR3 DNA reads TGTGCCAGCAGTTTAACAGGTTCCCCATCTAACTATGGCTACACCTTC.

The chain is built from TRBV28 and TRBJ2-3; D remains ambiguous. This CDR3 has 14 residues. The ends were cut back, 10 bases at V and 3 bases at J, with 17 bases in the middle. Germline CDR1 MDHEN, CDR2 SYDVKM. CDR3 sequence (DNA): TGTGCCACCCATGACTCGGTAACGACAGATACGCAGTATTTT. Protein: CATHDSVTTDTQYF.

The chain employs TRBV5-1 and TRBJ2-2; 9 nucleotides line up with TRBD1. The CDR3 totals 14 residues. CDR1 is SGHRS, CDR2 YFSETQ, per germline. Losses at the gene ends were 2 bases for V and 10 bases for J; bases not matched to a gene: 6. DNA for the CDR3: TGCGCCAGCAGCTTTCGACAGGGGGGTTTGGAGCTGTTTTTT. Encoded protein: CASSFRQGGLELFF.

The chain combines TRBV30 with TRBJ2-7; D may be TRBD2 (6 bases). V gave up 5 bases and J gave up 3 bases, with 17 bases separating them. Germline values: CDR1 GTSNPN, CDR2 SVGIG (reference sequence). CDR3 length: 14 residues. The CDR3 is CAWGRWEIYYEQYF. The CDR3 nucleotides read TGTGCCTGGGGGAGGTGGGAGATCTACTACGAGCAGTACTTC.

This clone was observed once. This sequence joins TRBV6-5 and TRBJ1-3; the D gene is possibly TRBD1 (5 bases). V was clipped by 2 bases and J by 0 bases, with 5 bases between them. CDR3 length equals 14 residues. The germline CDR1 and CDR2 sequences are MNHEY and SVGAGI. The CDR3 spells CASSYRGSGNTIYF. CDR3 bases: TGTGCCAGCAGTTACAGGGGCTCTGGAAACACCATATATTTT.

The chain couples TRBV4-1 to TRBJ1-2; no firm D call. Germline V CDR1 and CDR2: MGHRA, YSYEKL. Deletions cut 0 bases from V and 6 bases from J, with 11 bases between. The CDR3 covers 14 residues. CDR3 sequence: CASSQDIRGHGYTF. As DNA, the CDR3 is TGCGCCAGCAGCCAAGATATACGCGGGCATGGCTACACCTTC.

V and J are TRBV4-3 and TRBJ2-6; D unclear. CDR1 is LGHNA and CDR2 is YSLEER in the germline V gene. The CDR3 consists of 14 residues. Trimming shortened V by 7 bases and J by 0 bases, and 7 bases separated the two germline ends. CDR3 residues: CASKSNSGANVLTF. The CDR3, as DNA: TGCGCCAGCAAAAGCAACTCTGGGGCCAACGTCCTGACTTTC.

This chain connects TRBV24-1 to TRBJ2-5, with a weak D call TRBD1 (6 bases). This CDR3 spans 16 amino acids. CDR1 is KGHDR and CDR2 is SFDVKD in the germline V gene. V lost 3 bases, J lost 0 bases, and 13 bases lay in between. The CDR3 DNA reads as TGTGCCACCAGTGATGCGGCAGGGGACCACCAAGAGACCCAGTACTTC. Translated: CATSDAAGDHQETQYF.

The chain uses TRBV15 and TRBJ1-4; 12 bases are a match to TRBD1. There are 18 residues in the CDR3. Trimming at V came to 5 bases and at J to 7 bases, leaving 14 bases not matched to a gene. Germline CDR1 reads LNHNV; CDR2 reads YYDKDF (reference sequence). In DNA, the CDR3 is TGTGCCACCAGCTTCCCTAGGGGACAGGGGGCAACGCGTGAAAAACTGTTTTTT. Its protein product is CATSFPRGQGATREKLFF.

The table lists this clone with a few counts. This chain connects TRBV19 to TRBJ2-1, with D possibly matching TRBD2 (7 bases). The CDR3 loop spans 13 amino acids. The germline CDR1 and CDR2 sequences are LNHDA and SQIVND (reference sequence). V lost 3 bases to trimming and J lost 6 bases, with 9 bases between them. The CDR3 nucleotides are TGTGCCAGTAGTATGAGGGGGGGCAATGAGCAGTTCTTC. This translates into CASSMRGGNEQFF.

In nucleotides, the CDR3 is TGCGCCAGCAGTGATCTCGGGACTGCAGATACGCAGTATTTT. Translated, it gives CASSDLGTADTQYF. The chain links TRBV5-1 to TRBJ2-3; weak D call: TRBD2 (6 bases). The CDR3 is 14 amino acids. Germline lookup yields CDR1 SGHRS and CDR2 YFSETQ. Trimming took 5 bases from V and 4 from J, leaving 14 bases between them.

This clone was observed a few times. The chain combines TRBV9 with TRBJ2-7; perhaps TRBD2 as D (6 bases). This CDR3 is built from 13 residues. V lost 0 bases to trimming and J lost 5 bases, with 9 bases between them. Germline CDR1 is SGDLS and CDR2 is YYNGEE. The CDR3 nucleotides are TGTGCCAGCAGCGTAGGGCCGGGGGACGAGCAGTACTTC. It yields the protein CASSVGPGDEQYF.

The chain carries TRBV27 and TRBJ1-1; D not certain. In germline, CDR1 is MNHEY, CDR2 SMNVEV (reference sequence). The CDR3 is 14 residues long. Trimming stripped 5 bases from V and 3 bases from J, with 13 bases between. For the CDR3, the DNA is TGTGCCAGCAGTCCCTGGGCCGGGGACACTGAAGCTTTCTTT. Protein: CASSPWAGDTEAFF.

V usage is TRBV19 and J usage is TRBJ2-7; 11 positions match TRBD1. V dropped 1 base and J dropped 2; count of bases not matched to a gene: 1. From germline, CDR1 is LNHDA and CDR2 SQIVND (reference sequence). This CDR3 contains 15 residues. CDR3 in DNA: TGTGCCAGTAGTATAGGGACAGGGGGCGCCTACGAGCAGTACTTC. It codes for CASSIGTGGAYEQYF.

This chain connects TRBV7-7 to TRBJ2-7, with TRBD2 matching 7 bases. Trimming at V came to 4 bases and at J to 6 bases, leaving 6 bases not matched to a gene. Germline V gene lookup returns CDR1 SSHAT and CDR2 FNYEAQ (reference sequence). The CDR3 is 13 residues long. CDR3 DNA: TGTGCCAGCAGCTCCGGACTAGACCGCGAGCAGTACTTC. Protein product: CASSSGLDREQYF.

J is TRBJ2-1 and V is TRBV28; 15 nucleotides align to TRBD2. The V segment lost 6 bases and the J segment 3 bases; nucleotides outside the gene matches: 3. CDR3 length equals 16 residues. Germline loops: CDR1 MDHEN, CDR2 SYDVKM. CDR3 protein: CASRGTSGRNYNEQFF. The CDR3 DNA sequence: TGTGCCAGCAGAGGGACTAGCGGGAGGAACTACAATGAGCAGTTCTTC.

V usage is TRBV7-9 and J usage is TRBJ1-5; D is uncertain. The CDR3 loop spans 12 amino acids. Looked up from germline, CDR1 is SEHNR and CDR2 is FQNEAQ (reference sequence). Trimming left V 3 bases short and J 8 bases short, with 8 bases between. The CDR3 nucleotides read TGTGCCAGCAGCTTCTCGGGGAAGCCCCAGCATTTT. Amino acid sequence: CASSFSGKPQHF.

V gene TRBV19 combines with J gene TRBJ2-4, with 9 bases aligning to TRBD2. The CDR3 runs to 16 residues. CDR1 LNHDA and CDR2 SQIVND come from the germline V gene (reference sequence). The J segment lost 0 bases and the V segment lost 4 bases, leaving 4 bases of the junction unmatched. This CDR3 reads CASSSLAGIAKNIQYF. In nucleotides, the CDR3 is TGTGCCAGTAGTAGCCTAGCGGGAATAGCCAAAAACATTCAGTACTTC.

The chain couples TRBV4-1 to TRBJ2-1; 12 bases match TRBD2. V lost 3 bases, J lost 7 bases, and 4 bases stayed unmatched. This CDR3 has 15 residues. Germline V gene sequence: CDR1 MGHRA, CDR2 YSYEKL. The CDR3 protein is CASSHGLAGQNEQFF. In DNA, the CDR3 is TGCGCCAGCAGCCACGGACTAGCGGGGCAAAATGAGCAGTTCTTC.

This chain connects TRBV28 to TRBJ2-3; 11 bases agree with TRBD2. Germline lookup yields CDR1 MDHEN and CDR2 SYDVKM. The CDR3 runs to 15 residues. J gave up 2 bases and V 8 bases, and 6 bases lay outside the gene matches. The CDR3 region is CASQVAGGYTDTQYF. The DNA of the CDR3 is TGTGCCAGCCAAGTAGCGGGAGGGTACACAGATACGCAGTATTTT.